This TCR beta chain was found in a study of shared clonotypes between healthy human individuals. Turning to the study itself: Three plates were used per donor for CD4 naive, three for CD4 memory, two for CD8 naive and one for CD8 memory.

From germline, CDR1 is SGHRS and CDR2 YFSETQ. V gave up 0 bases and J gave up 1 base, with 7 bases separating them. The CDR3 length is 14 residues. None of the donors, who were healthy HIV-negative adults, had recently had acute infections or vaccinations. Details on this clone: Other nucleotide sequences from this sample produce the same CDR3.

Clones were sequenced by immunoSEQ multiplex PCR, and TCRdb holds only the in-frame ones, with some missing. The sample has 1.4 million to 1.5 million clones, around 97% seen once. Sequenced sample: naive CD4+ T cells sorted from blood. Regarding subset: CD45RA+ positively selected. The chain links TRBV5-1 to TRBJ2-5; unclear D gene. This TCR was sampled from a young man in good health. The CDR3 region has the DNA TGCGCCAGCAGCTTGGTTCGAGTCCAAGAGACCCAGTACTTC. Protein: CASSLVRVQETQYF.